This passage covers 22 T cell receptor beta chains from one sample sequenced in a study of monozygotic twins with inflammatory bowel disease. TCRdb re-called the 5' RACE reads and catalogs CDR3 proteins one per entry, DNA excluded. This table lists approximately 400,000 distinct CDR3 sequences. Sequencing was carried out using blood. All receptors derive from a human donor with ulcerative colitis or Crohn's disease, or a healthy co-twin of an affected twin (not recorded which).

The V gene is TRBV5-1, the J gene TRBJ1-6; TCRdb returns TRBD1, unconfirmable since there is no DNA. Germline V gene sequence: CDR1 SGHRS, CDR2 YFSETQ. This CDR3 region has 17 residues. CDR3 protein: CASSLRTGGLQDSPLHF.

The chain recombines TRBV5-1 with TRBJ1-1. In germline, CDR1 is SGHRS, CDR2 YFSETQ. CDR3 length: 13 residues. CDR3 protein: CASSFQGLTEAFF.

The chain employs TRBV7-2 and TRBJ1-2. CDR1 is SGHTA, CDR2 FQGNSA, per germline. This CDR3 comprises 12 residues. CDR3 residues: CASSFSGEDYTF. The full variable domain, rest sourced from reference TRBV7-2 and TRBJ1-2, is GAGVSQSPSNKVTEKGKDVELRCDPISGHTALYWYRQSLGQGLEFLIYFQGNSAPDKSGLPSDRFSAERTGGSVSTLTIQRTQQEDSAVYLCASSFSGEDYTFGSGTRLTVV.

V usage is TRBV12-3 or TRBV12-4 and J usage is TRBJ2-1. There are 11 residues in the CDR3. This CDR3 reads CASSRNNEQFF.

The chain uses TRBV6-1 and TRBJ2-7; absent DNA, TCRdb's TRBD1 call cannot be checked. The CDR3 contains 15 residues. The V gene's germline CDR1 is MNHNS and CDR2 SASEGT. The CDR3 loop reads CASSDRDAFSYEQYF.

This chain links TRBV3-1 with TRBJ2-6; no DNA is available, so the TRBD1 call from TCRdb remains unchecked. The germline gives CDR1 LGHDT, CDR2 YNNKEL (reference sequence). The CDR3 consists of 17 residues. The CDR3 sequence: CASSQDFRARGANVLTF.

The CDR3 loop is CSASNPDRFYGYTF. The chain employs TRBV29-1 and TRBJ1-2; the TRBD1 assignment by TCRdb is unverifiable without DNA. The CDR3 runs 14 residues. Per the germline V gene, CDR1 is SQVTM and CDR2 is ANQGSEA.

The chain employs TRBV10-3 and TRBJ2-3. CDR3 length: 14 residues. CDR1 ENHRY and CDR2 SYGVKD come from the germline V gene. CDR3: CAISTVGGTDTQYF.

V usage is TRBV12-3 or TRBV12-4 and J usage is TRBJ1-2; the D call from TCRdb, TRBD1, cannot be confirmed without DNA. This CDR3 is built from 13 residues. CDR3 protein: CASSPRGLGGYTF.

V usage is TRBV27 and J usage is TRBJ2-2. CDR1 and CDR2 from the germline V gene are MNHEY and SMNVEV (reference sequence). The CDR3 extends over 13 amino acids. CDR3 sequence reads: CASSFWDTGELFF.

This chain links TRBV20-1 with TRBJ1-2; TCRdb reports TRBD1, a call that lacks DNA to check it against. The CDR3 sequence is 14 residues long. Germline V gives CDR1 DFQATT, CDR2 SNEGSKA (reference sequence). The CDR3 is CSAISGGSNYGYTF.

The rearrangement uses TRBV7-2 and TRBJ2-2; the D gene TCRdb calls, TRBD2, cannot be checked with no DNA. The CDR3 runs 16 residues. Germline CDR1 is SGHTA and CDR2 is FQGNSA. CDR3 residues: CASSPRGSGSTGELFF. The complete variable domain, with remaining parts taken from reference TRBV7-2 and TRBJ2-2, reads GAGVSQSPSNKVTEKGKDVELRCDPISGHTALYWYRQSLGQGLEFLIYFQGNSAPDKSGLPSDRFSAERTGGSVSTLTIQRTQQEDSAVYLCASSPRGSGSTGELFFGEGSRLTVL.

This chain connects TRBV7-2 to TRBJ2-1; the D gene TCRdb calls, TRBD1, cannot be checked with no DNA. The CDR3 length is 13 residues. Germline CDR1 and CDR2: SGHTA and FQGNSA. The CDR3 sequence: CASSFRVNNEQFF. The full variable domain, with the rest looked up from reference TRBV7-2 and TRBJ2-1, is GAGVSQSPSNKVTEKGKDVELRCDPISGHTALYWYRQSLGQGLEFLIYFQGNSAPDKSGLPSDRFSAERTGGSVSTLTIQRTQQEDSAVYLCASSFRVNNEQFFGPGTRLTVL.

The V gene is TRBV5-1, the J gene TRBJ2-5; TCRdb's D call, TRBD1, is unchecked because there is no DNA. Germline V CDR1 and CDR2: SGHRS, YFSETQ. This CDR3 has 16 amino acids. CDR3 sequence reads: CASSSSVSGPGETQYF. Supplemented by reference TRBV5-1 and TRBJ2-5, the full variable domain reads KAGVTQTPRYLIKTRGQQVTLSCSPISGHRSVSWYQQTPGQGLQFLFEYFSETQRNKGNFPGRFSGRQFSNSRSEMNVSTLELGDSALYLCASSSSVSGPGETQYFGPGTRLLVL.

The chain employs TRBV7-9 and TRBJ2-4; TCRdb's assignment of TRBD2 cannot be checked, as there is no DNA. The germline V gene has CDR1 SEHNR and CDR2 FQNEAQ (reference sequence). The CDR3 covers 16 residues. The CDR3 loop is CASSLDGTSGNDIQYF.

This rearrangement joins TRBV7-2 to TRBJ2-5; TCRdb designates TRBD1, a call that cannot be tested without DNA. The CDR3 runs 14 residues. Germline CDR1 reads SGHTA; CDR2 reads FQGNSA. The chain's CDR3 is CASSFNRIGETQYF.

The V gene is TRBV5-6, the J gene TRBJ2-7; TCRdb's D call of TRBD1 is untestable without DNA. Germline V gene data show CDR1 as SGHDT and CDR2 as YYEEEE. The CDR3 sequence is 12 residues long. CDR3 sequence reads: CASSLGGQAIYF.

The CDR3 here is CAFGTGDFTLFF. V gene TRBV30 combines with J gene TRBJ1-4; TCRdb selects TRBD1, and the lack of DNA leaves this call unchecked. Germline CDR1 is GTSNPN and CDR2 is SVGIG (reference sequence). This CDR3 has 12 residues.

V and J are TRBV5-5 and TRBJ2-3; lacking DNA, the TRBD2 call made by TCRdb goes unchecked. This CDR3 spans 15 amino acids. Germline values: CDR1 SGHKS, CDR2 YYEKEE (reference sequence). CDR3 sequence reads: CASSLLAGLPDTQYF. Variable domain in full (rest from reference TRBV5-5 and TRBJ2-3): DAGVTQSPTHLIKTRGQQVTLRCSPISGHKSVSWYQQVLGQGPQFIFQYYEKEERGRGNFPDRFSARQFPNYSSELNVNALLLGDSALYLCASSLLAGLPDTQYFGPGTRLTVL.

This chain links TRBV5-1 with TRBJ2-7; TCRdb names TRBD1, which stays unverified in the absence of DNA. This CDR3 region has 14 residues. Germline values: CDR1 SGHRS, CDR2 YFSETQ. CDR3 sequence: CASHKTGGFYEQYF.

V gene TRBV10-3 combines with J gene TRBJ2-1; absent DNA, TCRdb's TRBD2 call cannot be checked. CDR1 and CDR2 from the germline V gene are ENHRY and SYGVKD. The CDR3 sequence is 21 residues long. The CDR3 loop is CAISEPEGSSGLSFSYNEQFF.

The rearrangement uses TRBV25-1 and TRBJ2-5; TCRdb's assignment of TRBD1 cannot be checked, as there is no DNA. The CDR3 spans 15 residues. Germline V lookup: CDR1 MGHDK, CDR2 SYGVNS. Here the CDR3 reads CASSGEGQGAETQYF.